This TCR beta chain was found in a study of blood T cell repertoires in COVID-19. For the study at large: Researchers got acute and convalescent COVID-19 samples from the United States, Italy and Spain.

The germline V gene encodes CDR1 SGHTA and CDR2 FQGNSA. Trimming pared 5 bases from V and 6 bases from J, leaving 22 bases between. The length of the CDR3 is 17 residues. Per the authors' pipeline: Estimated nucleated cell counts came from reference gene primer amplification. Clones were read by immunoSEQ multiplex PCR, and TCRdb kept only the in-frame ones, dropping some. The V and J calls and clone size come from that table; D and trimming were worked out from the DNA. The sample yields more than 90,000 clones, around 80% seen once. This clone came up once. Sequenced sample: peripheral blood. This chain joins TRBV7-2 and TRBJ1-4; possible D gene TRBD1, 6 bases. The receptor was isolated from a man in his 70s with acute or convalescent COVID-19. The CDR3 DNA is TGTGCCAGCAGCCAGATTCTAGACAGGAGCCTGGATGAAAAACTGTTTTTT. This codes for CASSQILDRSLDEKLFF.